One sample yielded the 9 T cell receptor beta chains listed below, sequenced in a study of sequential checkpoint blockade in melanoma. Only in-frame clones appear in the TCRdb table, and some are missing; sequencing was by immunoSEQ multiplex PCR. The sample contains over 30,000 clones, 84% of which appear only once. Treatment meaning: randomized to nivolumab then ipilimumab (arm A) or the reverse (arm B). This specimen consisted of CD8+ T cells sorted from blood (inferred from file names), obtained from a patient given nivolumab and ipilimumab in sequence. All receptors derive from a human donor with melanoma.

V is TRBV5-1 and J is TRBJ2-3; 10 nucleotides line up with TRBD2. Germline CDR1 is SGHRS and CDR2 is YFSETQ. This CDR3 spans 15 amino acids. J lost 5 bases, V lost 4 bases, and 7 bases had no gene match. The CDR3 nucleotides are TGCGCCAGCAGCACTCCAGCTAGCGGGGGAGATACGCAGTATTTT. This translates into CASSTPASGGDTQYF. Drawing the rest from reference TRBV5-1 and TRBJ2-3, the complete variable domain is KAGVTQTPRYLIKTRGQQVTLSCSPISGHRSVSWYQQTPGQGLQFLFEYFSETQRNKGNFPGRFSGRQFSNSRSEMNVSTLELGDSALYLCASSTPASGGDTQYFGPGTRLTVL.

CDR3 nucleotides: TGCGCCAGCAGCTTGGACTTGTCTCGGGACGAGCAGTACTTC. Its protein product is CASSLDLSRDEQYF. The chain has TRBV5-1 and TRBJ2-7; D gene ambiguous. The CDR3 length is 14 residues. Germline lookup yields CDR1 SGHRS and CDR2 YFSETQ. Between the trimmed V and J ends, which lost 0 bases and 5 bases, there was a span of 12 bases.

The rearrangement uses TRBV19 and TRBJ1-1, with D possibly being TRBD1 (5 bases). Per the germline V gene, CDR1 is LNHDA and CDR2 is SQIVND (reference sequence). CDR3 length equals 15 residues. Trimming pared 2 bases from V and 1 base from J, leaving 11 bases between. CDR3: CASSINGGANTEAFF. In DNA, the CDR3 is TGTGCCAGTAGTATAAACGGAGGGGCGAACACTGAAGCTTTCTTT. Drawing the rest from reference TRBV19 and TRBJ1-1, the complete variable domain is DGGITQSPKYLFRKEGQNVTLSCEQNLNHDAMYWYRQDPGQGLRLIYYSQIVNDFQKGDIAEGYSVSREKKESFPLTVTSAQKNPTAFYLCASSINGGANTEAFFGQGTRLTVV.

The chain combines TRBV4-1 with TRBJ2-1, with TRBD1 as a possible D gene (7 bases). Per the germline V gene, CDR1 is MGHRA and CDR2 is YSYEKL. This CDR3 has 15 amino acids. V lost 0 bases and J lost 6, with 12 bases in between. Here the CDR3 DNA reads TGCGCCAGCAGCCAAGATCCAGGGGGAGGCAATGAGCAGTTCTTC. Its protein product is CASSQDPGGGNEQFF.

This chain connects TRBV7-6 to TRBJ1-1; D is possibly TRBD1 (6 bases). CDR1 is SGHVS, CDR2 FNYEAQ, per germline. This CDR3 comprises 15 residues. V was shortened by 1 base and J by 4 bases, with 13 bases between the two germline ends. The DNA of the CDR3 is TGTGCCAGCAGCTTAGTTGTAGGGGGGGGCACTGAAGCTTTCTTT. Translated: CASSLVVGGGTEAFF.

The chain joins TRBV6-5 to TRBJ2-5; D gene unclear. Trimming removed 0 bases at V and 1 base at J, with 6 bases between. Germline CDR1 and CDR2: MNHEY and SVGAGI. The CDR3 consists of 14 residues. The CDR3 spells CASSYSSVQETQYF. In nucleotides, the CDR3 is TGTGCCAGCAGTTACTCGTCGGTCCAAGAGACCCAGTACTTC.

The CDR3 nucleotides read TGTGCCAGCAGTTTATCGCCCAGGGTCTACGAGCAGTACTTC. Protein sequence: CASSLSPRVYEQYF. J is TRBJ2-7 and V is TRBV27, with a weak D call TRBD1 (5 bases). This CDR3 is 14 amino acids long. V lost 0 bases, J lost 3 bases, and 9 bases lay in between. CDR1 and CDR2 from the germline V gene are MNHEY and SMNVEV (reference sequence).

This clone has only one observation. The chain couples TRBV2 to TRBJ2-5; 7 bases align to TRBD2. The DNA end lines up better with TRBJ2-7; the J call may be wrong. CDR1 SNHLY and CDR2 FYNNEI come from the germline V gene. CDR3 size: 14 residues. The CDR3 spells CASSVPSGTYEQYF. CDR3 nucleotides: TGTGCCAGCAGTGTCCCTAGCGGTACCTACGAGCAGTACTTC.

The chain carries TRBV4-1 and TRBJ2-1, with D possibly being TRBD2 (6 bases). V lost 4 bases, J lost 0 bases, and 13 bases lay in between. The CDR3 has 16 residues. Per the germline V gene, CDR1 is MGHRA and CDR2 is YSYEKL. In nucleotides, the CDR3 is TGCGCCAGCAGCCGCGGGGTACGGAGCTCCTACAATGAGCAGTTCTTC. Its protein is CASSRGVRSSYNEQFF.